These 9 T cell receptor beta chains were sequenced from one sample in a study of early T cells in non-severe SARS-CoV-2 infection (dated by TCRdb to about 2021). Receptor amplification or capture employed 5' RACE. The sequencer listed for this sample is NextSeq 500. TCRdb handled the public reads itself, with Q25 trimming in fastp and clone calling in MiXCR, and kept productive beta chains. Each record represents a unique CDR3 protein, reported with the most common genes and DNA among its rows. Within this sample are 60,000 to 75,000 distinct CDR3 sequences, with around 12% of them counted one time only. Approximately 4.9% of the sample lies in the top ten. The specimen sequenced was whole blood. The origin of the receptors is an adult who was a healthcare worker with PCR-confirmed SARS-CoV-2 infection or an uninfected control (not recorded which).

This clonotype was counted a single time. A much more abundant neighbour one base away suggests this may be a read error. The rearrangement uses TRBV4-2 and TRBJ1-1; possible D gene TRBD1, 5 bases. Per germline, CDR1 LGHNA and CDR2 YNFKEQ. V gave up 4 bases and J gave up 2 bases, with 8 bases separating them. This CDR3 contains 13 residues. The CDR3 nucleotides are TGTGCCAGCAGCCGAGGGACCAACACTGAAGCTTTCTTT. Translation: CASSRGTNTEAFF.

The chain combines TRBV7-2 with TRBJ2-3, with TRBD2 identical over 10 bases. V shed 1 base, J shed 6 bases, and the junction held 7 bases outside the gene matches. The CDR3 is made up of 16 amino acids. From germline, CDR1 is SGHTA and CDR2 FQGNSA. The CDR3: CASSLEGTSGIDTQYF. In DNA form, the CDR3 reads TGTGCCAGCAGCTTAGAGGGTACTAGCGGGATTGATACGCAGTATTTT.

This clonotype came up a few times. The V and J genes are TRBV21-1 and TRBJ2-2; the D call of TRBD2 is as the table states it, not checked on the DNA. TRBV21-1 is designated a pseudogene. The CDR3 totals 15 residues. For the CDR3, the DNA is TGTGCCAGCAGTACCGGACTAGCCTACACCGGGGAGCTGTTTTTT. It is translated as CASSTGLAYTGELFF.

A few counts support this clonotype. CDR3 region: CASSSLGRDEQYF. The CDR3 DNA follows: TGCGCCAGCAGCTCCCTCGGACGCGACGAGCAGTACTTC. The chain couples TRBV5-1 to TRBJ2-7; D uncertain. Between the trimmed V and J ends, which lost 3 bases and 5 bases, there was a span of 12 bases. This CDR3 region has 13 residues. Per the germline V gene, CDR1 is SGHRS and CDR2 is YFSETQ.

This clonotype showed up many times. The chain combines TRBV7-2 with TRBJ2-2; D is unclear. Germline V gene sequence: CDR1 SGHTA, CDR2 FQGNSA. Trimming removed 0 bases at V and 6 bases at J, with 14 bases between. The CDR3 extends over 16 amino acids. The CDR3 DNA sequence: TGTGCCAGCAGCTTAGCCCGCGCCTTAGGGCCCGGGGAGCTGTTTTTT. This sequence encodes CASSLARALGPGELFF.

This clonotype was picked up many times. The chain links TRBV6-1 to TRBJ1-4, with unresolved D. V shed 2 bases and J shed 5 bases, with 15 bases lying between them. Germline loops: CDR1 MNHNS, CDR2 SASEGT. CDR3 size: 16 residues. The CDR3 is CASSELIRTENEKLFF. The CDR3 DNA follows: TGTGCCAGCAGTGAACTGATAAGGACTGAGAATGAAAAACTGTTTTTT.

The sample holds many counts of this clonotype. The rearrangement links TRBV18 to TRBJ1-3; TRBD1 aligns across 7 bases. The ends lost 6 bases at V and 2 bases at J; junction bases unmatched: 4. The CDR3 length is 14 residues. Per the germline V gene, CDR1 is KGHSH and CDR2 is LQKENI. CDR3 sequence (DNA): TGTGCCAGCTCGTACACAGGGGCTGGAAACACCATATATTTT. It encodes CASSYTGAGNTIYF.

This chain links TRBV12-3 or TRBV12-4 with TRBJ2-7; D not certain. The V and J ends lost 7 bases and 3 bases respectively, with 7 bases between them. This CDR3 has 11 amino acids. The CDR3 protein is CASTASYEQYF. In DNA, the CDR3 is TGTGCCAGCACTGCCAGCTACGAGCAGTACTTC.

This clonotype has at least ten counts. The chain joins TRBV7-3 to TRBJ2-6, with D perhaps TRBD1 or TRBD2 (5 bases each). V was pared by 5 bases and J by 2 bases, with 10 bases between. The CDR3 sequence is 15 residues long. Germline-derived CDR1 and CDR2 are SGHTA and FQGTGA. The CDR3, as DNA: TGTGCCAGCAGCCCCAGGGAGCCTGGGGCCAACGTCCTGACTTTC. It codes for CASSPREPGANVLTF.